This T cell receptor beta chain emerged from a study of blood T cell repertoires in COVID-19 (dated by TCRdb to 2018 to 2020). At the level of the whole study: Samples covering the acute and convalescent phases of COVID-19 were provided by collaborators in the United States, Italy and Spain. The prospective study material was composed of cDNA or gDNA derived from T cells, B-cell-depleted T cells, or PBMCs. Subjects who had been exposed to COVID-19, were actively infected with it, or had recovered from it provided the deeply sampled blood TCRbeta repertoires that made up the dataset. Where HLA class I and class II types were available, the types were taken from metadata supplied by the sample provider, not from assay-based typing. The repertoires were released in a freely available public database intended as a resource for research on the immune response to SARS-CoV-2. The samples were drawn from two sources: the first 160 participants of the ongoing ImmuneRACE study, and 1,254 subjects contributed by 6 global collaborators. The sample metadata nearly always contained a de-identified subject ID, COVID-19 status, age in years and sex. What the authors observed across the whole study: Clinical and demographic metadata were provided uncurated, with the amount varying by source and participant.

TCRbeta CDR3 regions were amplified from genomic DNA using the immunoSEQ Assay, a bias-controlled multiplex PCR. The source study handled its data this way. Nucleated cell counts per sample were estimated from amplification of reference gene primers within the assay. Sequence reads were collapsed and filtered to measure the absolute abundance of every unique TCRbeta CDR3 rearrangement. For each sample, productive Simpson clonality was calculated as the square root of Simpson's diversity index across productive rearrangements. In its TCRdb copy, this immuneACCESS table keeps in-frame sequences only and misses some clones. Where compared with another copy, unresolved V genes explain less than half of these, and the others have no known cause. V and J calls and clone size are copied from that table; D and trimming were computed from the DNA. This sample lists approximately 300,000 clones; 80% to 95% were detected once. Jointly, the top ten make up nearly 7% of the sample.

Notes on this clone: Its antigen is not yet known. No base-level quality is on record; no much larger clone is a single base apart.

At one collaborating source in Seattle, patients were enrolled during active infection and were followed longitudinally through the course of disease. Whole blood was collected in K2EDTA tubes by collaborating institutions according to the institutions' own protocols. For TCRbeta analysis, collaborator samples were shipped as frozen whole blood, as isolated PBMCs, or as DNA extracted from either sample type. Trimming removed 3 bases from V and 6 bases from J; the gene matches leave 5 bases unexplained. From the cysteine up to the phenylalanine, the CDR3 has a length of 15 residues. Only CDR3 DNA remains: 45 bases, in frame from the first base. CDR1 MDHEN and CDR2 SYDVKM were looked up in the germline V gene.

The sample comprised peripheral blood. The TCR was taken from a woman aged 25 to 39 with COVID-19, enrolled during active disease. The chain couples TRBV28 to TRBJ1-5, with 10 bases aligning to TRBD1. CDR3 sequence: CASSLDRGNGQPQHF. In nucleotides, the sequence is TGTGCCAGCAGTTTGGACAGGGGGAACGGTCAGCCCCAGCATTTT.